The 20 T cell receptor beta chains given below trace back to one sample, sequenced in a study of shared clonotypes between healthy human individuals. Naive CD8 cells lacked CD45RO and underwent positive selection for CCR7, leaving out terminally differentiated effector memory CD45RA+ cells. The repertoire was sequenced with immunoSEQ multiplex PCR; TCRdb's copy has only in-frame clones and lacks some. The profile covers about 2.1 million clones, with around 93% appearing a single time and 1.5% to 2% taken by the ten largest. Material for sequencing was naive CD8+ T cells from PBMCs. These receptors all come from a man younger than 35 in good health. Some clones in this sample may be carry-over from other donors' samples.

The J gene is TRBJ2-6, the V gene TRBV13, with TRBD1 matching over 9 bases. In germline, CDR1 is PRHDT, CDR2 FYEKMQ (reference sequence). The CDR3 totals 19 residues. V was clipped by 4 bases and J by 4 bases; unmatched bases: 14. The CDR3, as DNA: TGTGCCAGCAGCTCCCTCGGACAGGGGTCCAGCGTGGGGGCCAACGTCCTGACTTTC. Protein product: CASSSLGQGSSVGANVLTF.

The J gene is TRBJ2-7, the V gene TRBV7-5; the tabulated D call, TRBD2, remains unverified against the DNA. TRBV7-5 is tagged as a pseudogene. This CDR3 contains 15 residues. CDR3 in DNA: TGTGCCAGAAGCTTAGACCGCGGGAGGGCCAGGGAGCAGTACTTC. This encodes CARSLDRGRAREQYF.

This clone was observed once. The chain joins TRBV5-1 to TRBJ2-7; 9 bases are shared with TRBD1. The germline CDR1 and CDR2 sequences are SGHRS and YFSETQ. The junction had 11 bases not matched to a gene; V was cut back by 2 bases and J by 5 bases. The CDR3 length is 16 residues. The DNA of the CDR3 is TGCGCCAGCAGCTTCATGGGACAGGGTCTTAGGGACGAGCAGTACTTC. Amino acid sequence: CASSFMGQGLRDEQYF.

The rearrangement joins TRBV2 to TRBJ1-1, with 8 nucleotides matching TRBD1. Germline V gene lookup returns CDR1 SNHLY and CDR2 FYNNEI. The V and J ends lost 4 bases and 1 base, in that order; junction bases with no gene match: 14. This CDR3 is 18 amino acids long. This CDR3 reads CASSVVVGTGGPNTEAFF. DNA for the CDR3: TGTGCCAGCAGTGTGGTAGTCGGGACAGGAGGACCGAACACTGAAGCTTTCTTT. Full variable domain (missing parts from reference TRBV2 and TRBJ1-1): EPEVTQTPSHQVTQMGQEVILRCVPISNHLYFYWYRQILGQKVEFLVSFYNNEISEKSEIFDDQFSVERPDGSNFTLKIRSTKLEDSAMYFCASSVVVGTGGPNTEAFFGQGTRLTVV.

This chain links TRBV4-1 with TRBJ2-5; 8 positions agree with TRBD1. This CDR3 spans 14 amino acids. Germline V gives CDR1 MGHRA, CDR2 YSYEKL. Losses at the gene ends were 4 bases for V and 3 bases for J; bases not matched to a gene: 4. In DNA, the CDR3 is TGCGCCAGCAGCCGCCTGGGACAGGAAGAGACCCAGTACTTC. Its protein product is CASSRLGQEETQYF.

The chain joins TRBV11-2 to TRBJ1-1, with a weak D call TRBD1 (6 bases). Looked up from germline, CDR1 is SGHAT and CDR2 is FQNNGV. The CDR3 is made up of 16 amino acids. Trimming removed 5 bases at V and 1 base at J, with 17 bases between. This CDR3 is CASSRDHRDTNTEAFF. The CDR3 region has the DNA TGTGCCAGCAGCCGAGATCACAGGGACACGAACACTGAAGCTTTCTTT.

The chain links TRBV7-9 to TRBJ2-7; 10 nucleotides match TRBD1. Trimming took 5 bases from V and 3 from J; bases not matched to a gene: 10. CDR1 SEHNR and CDR2 FQNEAQ come from the germline V gene (reference sequence). The CDR3 consists of 16 residues. Here the CDR3 reads CASSAGTGVFVYEQYF. Written as DNA, the CDR3 is TGTGCCAGCAGCGCAGGGACAGGGGTATTTGTCTACGAGCAGTACTTC.

This sequence joins TRBV6-1 and TRBJ2-3; 7 bases align to TRBD2. Trimming at V came to 0 bases and at J to 4 bases, leaving 13 bases not matched to a gene. The CDR3 extends over 18 amino acids. Germline assignment: CDR1 MNHNS and CDR2 SASEGT. The CDR3 loop is CASSEALRTRSGADTQYF. CDR3 DNA: TGTGCCAGCAGTGAAGCGCTTCGGACTAGGTCTGGCGCAGATACGCAGTATTTT.

The V gene is TRBV9, the J gene TRBJ2-3; the D gene is possibly TRBD2 (6 bases). Trimming left V 3 bases short and J 8 bases short, with 13 bases between. The CDR3 is made up of 13 amino acids. Germline assignment: CDR1 SGDLS and CDR2 YYNGEE. CDR3 in amino acids: CASSDLLGGTQYF. The CDR3 nucleotides read TGTGCCAGCAGCGACCTGTTGGGGGGTACGCAGTATTTT.

The gene calls are TRBV11-2 and TRBJ2-5; TRBD2 matches at 8 bases. In germline, CDR1 is SGHAT, CDR2 FQNNGV. There are 15 residues in the CDR3. V gave up 1 base and J gave up 5 bases; unmatched junction bases: 6. As DNA, the CDR3 is TGTGCCAGCAGCTTAGGAGTCGCGGGAGGCGAGACCCAGTACTTC. Its translation: CASSLGVAGGETQYF.

The chain carries TRBV27 and TRBJ2-7, with TRBD2 matching over 10 bases. With 4 bases clipped from V and 1 base from J, the junction kept 7 bases outside the gene matches. The germline V gene encodes CDR1 MNHEY and CDR2 SMNVEV (reference sequence). This CDR3 contains 16 residues. CDR3 region: CASSWSSSGSSYEQYF. Here the CDR3 DNA reads TGTGCCAGCAGTTGGAGTTCTAGCGGGAGTTCCTACGAGCAGTACTTC.

V usage is TRBV28 and J usage is TRBJ1-1; D unclear. This CDR3 has 13 residues. Per the germline V gene, CDR1 is MDHEN and CDR2 is SYDVKM. The ends were cut back, 3 bases at V and 0 bases at J, with 5 bases in the middle. The CDR3 region is CASSFNMNTEAFF. The CDR3 region has the DNA TGTGCCAGCAGTTTTAACATGAACACTGAAGCTTTCTTT.

This chain connects TRBV29-1 to TRBJ2-3, with D maybe TRBD2 (6 bases). Germline V gives CDR1 SQVTM, CDR2 ANQGSEA. The CDR3 is 15 residues long. Trimming removed 4 bases at V and 4 bases at J, with 18 bases between. The CDR3: CSVVTWGVISDTQYF. The CDR3, as DNA: TGCAGCGTTGTCACCTGGGGGGTGATTTCAGATACGCAGTATTTT.

Only a few counts were recorded for this clone. Within the sample, other DNA sequences also encode this same CDR3. The V call is TRBV5-1, the J call TRBJ1-1; D is uncertain. The length of the CDR3 is 13 residues. Trimming stripped 0 bases from V and 4 bases from J, with 7 bases between. Germline CDR1 and CDR2: SGHRS and YFSETQ. CDR3 in amino acids: CASSLVRGTEAFF. The CDR3 nucleotides are TGCGCCAGCAGCTTGGTAAGAGGCACTGAAGCTTTCTTT.

The chain recombines TRBV2 with TRBJ1-1; D is unresolved. Germline V gives CDR1 SNHLY, CDR2 FYNNEI. With 10 bases removed from V and 1 base from J, the gap between germline ends came to 16 bases. The CDR3 contains 14 residues. The CDR3: CAISMFDGNTEAFF. CDR3 bases: TGTGCCATCTCGATGTTCGATGGGAACACTGAAGCTTTCTTT.

J is TRBJ2-5 and V is TRBV6-6, with TRBD1 matching 11 bases. The J segment lost 5 bases and the V segment lost 5 bases, leaving 10 bases of the junction unmatched. CDR3 length equals 16 residues. Germline V CDR1 and CDR2: MNHNY, SVGAGI (reference sequence). CDR3 sequence reads: CASSQVDRGRRETQYF. CDR3 bases: TGTGCCAGCAGTCAGGTGGACAGGGGGCGTCGGGAGACCCAGTACTTC.

This chain uses TRBV27 with TRBJ2-7; D gene unclear. V was pared by 10 bases and J by 6 bases, with 13 bases between. The CDR3 consists of 11 residues. Per the germline V gene, CDR1 is MNHEY and CDR2 is SMNVEV (reference sequence). CDR3 sequence: CATPASLEQYF. In nucleotides, the CDR3 is TGTGCCACCCCCGCCTCCCTCGAGCAGTACTTC.

The J gene is TRBJ1-4, the V gene TRBV19; D gene uncertain. The germline V gene encodes CDR1 LNHDA and CDR2 SQIVND (reference sequence). The CDR3 covers 17 residues. Trimming pared 5 bases from V and 4 bases from J, leaving 20 bases between. As DNA, the CDR3 is TGTGCCAGTAGTGGACGGGCCACTTACGCGGTTAATGAAAAACTGTTTTTT. It encodes CASSGRATYAVNEKLFF.

The chain employs TRBV11-3 and TRBJ2-1; 9 nucleotides align to TRBD2. Trimming at V came to 6 bases and at J to 5 bases, leaving 17 bases not matched to a gene. The CDR3 is 18 amino acids. Per the germline V gene, CDR1 is SGHNT and CDR2 is YENEEA. CDR3 sequence (DNA): TGTGCCAGCAGGGAGGGGTCGTTTCGGCTAGCGGGGAACAATGAGCAGTTCTTC. As protein: CASREGSFRLAGNNEQFF.

The CDR3 spells CATSRDRVGTANYGYTF. The CDR3 coding sequence is TGTGCCACCAGCAGAGATCGGGTCGGGACGGCTAACTATGGCTACACCTTC. The V call is TRBV15, the J call TRBJ1-2, with D perhaps TRBD1 (5 bases). CDR3 length: 17 residues. Trimming removed 0 bases from V and 0 bases from J, with 14 bases in between. CDR1 LNHNV and CDR2 YYDKDF come from the germline V gene (reference sequence).